The source of this T cell receptor beta chain is a study of blood T cell repertoires in COVID-19. Study information: Some COVID-19 samples were acute and others convalescent; all came from the United States, Italy and Spain.

Original processing notes: Reference gene primer amplification gave nucleated cell count estimates. Sequenced by immunoSEQ multiplex PCR; TCRdb stores in-frame clones only, minus some. The D gene and trimming were derived from the DNA, and the V and J assignments and clone size from that table. The sample consists of over 250,000 clones, more than 85% of them appearing once. Germline lookup yields CDR1 KGHDR and CDR2 SFDVKD. The CDR3 totals 14 residues. Trimming removed 10 bases from V and 2 bases from J, with 14 bases in between. Allocation to cohorts depended on clinical history reported by the participants.

The receptor was derived from a middle-aged man who had recovered from COVID-19. Material for sequencing was PBMCs or T cells enriched from blood (not recorded which). The chain carries TRBV24-1 and TRBJ2-1; a weak D match, TRBD2 (6 bases). The CDR3 nucleotides are TGTGCCACAGGTAGCGGAATTACCTACAATGAGCAGTTCTTC. It specifies CATGSGITYNEQFF.